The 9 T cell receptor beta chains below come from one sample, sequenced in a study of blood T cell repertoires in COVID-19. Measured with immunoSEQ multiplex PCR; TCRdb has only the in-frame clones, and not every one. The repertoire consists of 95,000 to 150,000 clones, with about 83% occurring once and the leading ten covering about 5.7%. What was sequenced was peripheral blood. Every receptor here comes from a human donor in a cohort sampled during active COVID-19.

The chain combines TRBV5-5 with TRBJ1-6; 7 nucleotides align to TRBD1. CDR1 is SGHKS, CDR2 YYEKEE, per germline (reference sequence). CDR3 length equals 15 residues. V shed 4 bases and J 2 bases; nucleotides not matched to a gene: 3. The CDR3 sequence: CASSLGTAYNSPLHF. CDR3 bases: TGTGCCAGCAGCCTCGGGACAGCCTATAATTCACCCCTCCACTTT.

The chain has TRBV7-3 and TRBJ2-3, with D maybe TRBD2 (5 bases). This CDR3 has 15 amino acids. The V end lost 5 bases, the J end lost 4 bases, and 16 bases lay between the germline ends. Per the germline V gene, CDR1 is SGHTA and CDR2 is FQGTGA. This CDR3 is CASSPPGSDPDTQYF. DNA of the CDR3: TGTGCCAGCAGCCCCCCGGGTAGCGACCCAGATACGCAGTATTTT.

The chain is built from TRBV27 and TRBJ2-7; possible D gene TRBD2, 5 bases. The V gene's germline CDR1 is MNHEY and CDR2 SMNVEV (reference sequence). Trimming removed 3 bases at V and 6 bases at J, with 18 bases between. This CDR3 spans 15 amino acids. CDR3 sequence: CASSFARGNFGEQYF. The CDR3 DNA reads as TGTGCCAGCAGTTTCGCTCGAGGGAACTTCGGCGAGCAGTACTTC.

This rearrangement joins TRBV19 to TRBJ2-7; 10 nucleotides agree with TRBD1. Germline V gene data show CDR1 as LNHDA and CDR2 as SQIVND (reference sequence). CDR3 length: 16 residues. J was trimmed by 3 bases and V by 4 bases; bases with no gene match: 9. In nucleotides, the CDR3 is TGTGCCAGTAGTACAAACCGGGACAGGGGTTACTACGAGCAGTACTTC. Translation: CASSTNRDRGYYEQYF.

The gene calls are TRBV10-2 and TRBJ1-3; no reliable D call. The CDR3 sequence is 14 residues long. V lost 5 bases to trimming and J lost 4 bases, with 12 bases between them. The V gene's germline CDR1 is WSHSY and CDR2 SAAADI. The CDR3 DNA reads TGCGCCAGCAGTTTCCCCGTACAGGGAAACACCATATATTTT. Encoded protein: CASSFPVQGNTIYF.

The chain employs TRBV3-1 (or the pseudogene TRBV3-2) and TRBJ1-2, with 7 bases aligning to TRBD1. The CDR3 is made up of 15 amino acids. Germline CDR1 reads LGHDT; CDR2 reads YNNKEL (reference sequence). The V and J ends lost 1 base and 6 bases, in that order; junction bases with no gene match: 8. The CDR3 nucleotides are TGTGCCAGCAGCCAAGGGGCACAGGGGAATGATGGCTACACCTTC. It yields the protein CASSQGAQGNDGYTF.

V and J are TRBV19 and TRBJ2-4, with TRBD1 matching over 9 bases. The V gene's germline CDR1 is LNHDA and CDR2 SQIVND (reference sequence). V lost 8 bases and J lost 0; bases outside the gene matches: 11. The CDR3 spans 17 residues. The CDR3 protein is CASEDRGRMLAKNIQYF. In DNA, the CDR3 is TGTGCCAGTGAGGACAGGGGAAGAATGCTAGCCAAAAACATTCAGTACTTC.

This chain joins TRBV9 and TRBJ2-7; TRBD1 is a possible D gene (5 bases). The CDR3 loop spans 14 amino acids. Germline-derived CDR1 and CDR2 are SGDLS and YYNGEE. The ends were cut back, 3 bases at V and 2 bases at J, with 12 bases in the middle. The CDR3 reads CASSALDTTYEQYF. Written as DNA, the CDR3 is TGTGCCAGCAGCGCCCTGGACACTACCTACGAGCAGTACTTC. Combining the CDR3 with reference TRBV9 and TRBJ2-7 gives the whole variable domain DSGVTQTPKHLITATGQRVTLRCSPRSGDLSVYWYQQSLDQGLQFLIQYYNGEERAKGNILERFSAQQFPDLHSELNLSSLELGDSALYFCASSALDTTYEQYFGPGTRLTVT.

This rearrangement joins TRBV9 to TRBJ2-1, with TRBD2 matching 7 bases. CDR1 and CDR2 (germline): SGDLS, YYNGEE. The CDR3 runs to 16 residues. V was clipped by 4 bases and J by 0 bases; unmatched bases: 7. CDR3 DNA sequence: TGTGCCAGCAGCCCCTGGGGCGGGAGCTCCTACAATGAGCAGTTCTTC. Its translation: CASSPWGGSSYNEQFF.